The clone carrying this T cell receptor beta chain has only a few counts. Through a sample-barcoded 5' primer and a J-beta primer mix, a second PCR was run for about 6 to 12 cycles. From the 5' RACE reads, TCRdb called clonotypes with MiXCR, one entry per CDR3 protein. The sample yields roughly 1.5 million distinct CDR3 sequences, roughly two fifths seen once. The data derive from a study of blood T cells in healthy people across ages. The V end lost 6 bases, the J end lost 7 bases, and 12 bases lay between the germline ends. The CDR3 has 12 amino acids. Germline assignment: CDR1 SEHNR and CDR2 FQNEAQ (reference sequence).

This receptor was taken from a woman in her late teens or twenties in good health. Sequencing input: blood. The V gene is TRBV7-9, the J gene TRBJ1-1; D is possibly TRBD1 (5 bases). CDR3 nucleotides: TGTGCCAGCAGACGGGACTCCATTGAAGCTTTCTTT. This translates into CASRRDSIEAFF. The full variable domain, in which reference TRBV7-9 and TRBJ1-1 provide the parts outside the CDR3, is DTGVSQNPRHKITKRGQNVTFRCDPISEHNRLYWYRQTLGQGPEFLTYFQNEAQLEKSRLLSDRFSAERPKGSFSTLEIQRTEQGDSAMYLCASRRDSIEAFFGQGTRLTVV.